This TCR beta chain was captured in a study of blood T cell repertoires in COVID-19 (dated by TCRdb to 2018 to 2020). For the wider study: Samples from collaborators originated in the United States, Italy and Spain and spanned both the acute and convalescent phases of COVID-19. The prospective study material was composed of cDNA or gDNA derived from T cells, B-cell-depleted T cells, or PBMCs. The dataset comprised deeply sampled blood TCRbeta repertoires from subjects exposed to, actively infected with, or recovered from COVID-19. The repertoires were released in a freely available public database intended as a resource for research on the immune response to SARS-CoV-2. Samples were obtained from the ongoing ImmuneRACE study (first 160 participants) and from some 1,300 subjects provided by 6 global collaborators. Sample metadata almost always included a de-identified subject ID, COVID-19 status, age in years and sex. HLA class I and class II types, where available, came from metadata supplied by the sample provider rather than from assay-based typing.

The table lists this clone with a few counts. Its recognized antigen is unknown. No base quality values were provided; no much bigger clone lies one nucleotide off. Collaborating institutions collected whole blood in K2EDTA tubes following their own protocols. For TCRbeta analysis, collaborator samples were shipped as frozen whole blood, as isolated PBMCs, or as DNA extracted from either sample type. Results and caveats for the whole study, not just this receptor: Clinical and demographic metadata were provided uncurated, with the amount varying by source and participant.

V is cut back by 0 bases and J by 3 bases, with 8 bases in the junction unmatched. As encoded in the germline V gene, CDR1 is MGHRA while CDR2 is YSYEKL. Spanning cysteine to phenylalanine, the CDR3 consists of 17 amino acids. Of all the DNA, just the CDR3 is kept, 51 bases in frame from base 1. The immunoSEQ Assay, a bias-controlled multiplex PCR, was used to amplify TCRbeta CDR3 regions from genomic DNA. For the original study's pipeline: Nucleated cell counts per sample were estimated from amplification of reference gene primers within the assay. To quantify the absolute abundance of each unique TCRbeta CDR3 rearrangement, sequence reads were collapsed and filtered. For each sample, productive Simpson clonality was calculated as the square root of Simpson's diversity index over productive rearrangements. As stored in TCRdb, this immuneACCESS dataset retains in-frame rearrangements with V and J assigned. A fraction of the clones does not appear; measured against another copy, unresolved V genes explain less than half of the discrepancy, and the remainder lacks a known reason. That table supplies the V and J calls and clone size; D and trimming were determined from the DNA. The sample table lists about 240,000 clones, around 85% of them with a count of one. The leading ten clones occupy over 7.5% of the sample.

The chain is encoded by TRBV4-1 joined to TRBJ1-2, with 9 junctional bases fitting TRBD1. Sequenced sample: peripheral blood. The sequence derives from a woman older than 75 with acute or convalescent COVID-19. The bases are TGCGCCAGCAGCCAAGACGAACAGGGGGCGCAGGACTATGGCTACACCTTC. This codes for CASSQDEQGAQDYGYTF.